The source of this TCR beta chain is a study of CD8+ T cells in alopecia areata. Findings of the study overall: Scalp clonality, together with expanded CD8+ clones among the top 100, fell significantly with tofacitinib. Besides other cells, scalp samples also yield sequences of resident alphabeta T cells from normal skin. Clonality in lesional scalp, especially alopecia totalis/universalis, exceeded that of normal scalp.

RNA was extracted and reverse transcribed into cDNA as the sequencing template. Method: immunoSEQ multiplex PCR; TCRdb's copy keeps in-frame clones and lacks some. The data contain 200,000 to 250,000 clones, less than 65% of them singletons. With regard to this clone: Antigen: not known.

CDR3 length: 9 amino acids. The V and J ends lost 6 bases and 8 bases respectively, with 7 bases between them. Germline assignment: CDR1 SQVTM and CDR2 ANQGSEA. This sample's treatment: oral pan-JAK inhibitor, 5-10 mg twice daily. PBMCs provided sorted CD4+ and CD8+ T cells. The sequencing used CD4+ T cells sorted from blood, collected at week 4, from a patient treated with tofacitinib. The chain is built from TRBV29-1 and TRBJ1-2; D remains ambiguous. The receptor's source is a human donor with alopecia areata. In nucleotides, the CDR3 is TGCAGCGTGCAAGAAGGCTACACCTTC. This encodes CSVQEGYTF.